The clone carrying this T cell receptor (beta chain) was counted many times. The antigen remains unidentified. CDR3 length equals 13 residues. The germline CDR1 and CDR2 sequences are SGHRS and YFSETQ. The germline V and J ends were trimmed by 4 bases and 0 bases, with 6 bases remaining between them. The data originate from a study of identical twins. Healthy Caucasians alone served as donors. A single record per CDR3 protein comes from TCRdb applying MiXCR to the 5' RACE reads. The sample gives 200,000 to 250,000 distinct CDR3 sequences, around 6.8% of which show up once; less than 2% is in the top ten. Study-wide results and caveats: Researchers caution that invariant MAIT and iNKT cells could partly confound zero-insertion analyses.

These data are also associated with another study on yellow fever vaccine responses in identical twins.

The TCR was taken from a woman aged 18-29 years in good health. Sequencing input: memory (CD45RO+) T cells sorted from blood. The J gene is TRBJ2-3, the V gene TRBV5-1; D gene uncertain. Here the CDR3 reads CASSDPSTDTQYF. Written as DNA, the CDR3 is TGCGCCAGCAGCGACCCTAGCACAGATACGCAGTATTTT.